Given below is one T cell receptor beta chain in context. Trimming took 3 bases from V and 0 from J; bases not matched to a gene: 3. The CDR3 has 16 amino acids. Germline V gene sequence: CDR1 LGHNA, CDR2 YNFKEQ. TCRdb itself ran the reads through MiXCR, one entry per CDR3 protein. The table shows about 440,000 distinct CDR3 sequences, with approximately 31% occurring only once. This specimen comes from a study of T cell repertoires in cytomegalovirus infection. Study at large: From public TCR beta signatures came an indication of both CMV infection and matching HLA type.

The TCR was taken from a human donor in good health (CMV status not recorded). Some clones in this sample may be carry-over from other donors' samples. The specimen sequenced was PBMCs. The chain couples TRBV4-2 to TRBJ2-3, with 10 bases that match TRBD2. The CDR3 reads CASSQIAGGSTDTQYF. For the CDR3, the DNA is TGTGCCAGCAGCCAGATAGCGGGGGGAAGCACAGATACGCAGTATTTT.